This T cell receptor (beta chain) was obtained from a study of T-cell reconstitution after alpha-beta-depleted transplantation in children. Findings and limits, study-wide: After one year, T-cell counts and TCRbeta diversity mostly came from new T cells. In some patients, recipient T cells and intrathymic progenitors surviving conditioning explained high day-60 diversity. Approximately two months post-transplant, alpha-beta T cells reportedly originated from several hundred expanded graft clones.

Using unique molecular identifiers, the investigators prepared the TCRbeta library. TCRdb analysed the PCR reads with MiXCR anew, one entry per CDR3 protein. Of around 580,000 distinct CDR3 sequences listed, about 21% are singletons. This clonotype was detected only a few times. The antigen is undetermined. Germline CDR1 is SQVTM and CDR2 is ANQGSEA. The CDR3 is made up of 13 amino acids. V dropped 4 bases and J dropped 4; count of bases not matched to a gene: 3. The source is a boy younger than two who had a stem cell transplant for acute myeloid leukemia, so the T cells may come from the graft donor. The sample in question was PBMCs, mostly from graft donor cells, obtained 360 days after TCRalphabeta/CD19-depleted stem cell transplant. This chain joins TRBV29-1 and TRBJ1-1; 10 nucleotides align to TRBD1. CDR3 sequence (DNA): TGCAGCGTTGGGTGGACAGGGGGCACTGAAGCTTTCTTT. Its protein is CSVGWTGGTEAFF. Filled out from reference TRBV29-1 and TRBJ1-1, the complete variable domain reads SAVISQKPSRDICQRGTSLTIQCQVDSQVTMMFWYRQQPGQSLTLIATANQGSEATYESGFVIDKFPISRPNLTFSTLTVSNMSPEDSSIYLCSVGWTGGTEAFFGQGTRLTVV.